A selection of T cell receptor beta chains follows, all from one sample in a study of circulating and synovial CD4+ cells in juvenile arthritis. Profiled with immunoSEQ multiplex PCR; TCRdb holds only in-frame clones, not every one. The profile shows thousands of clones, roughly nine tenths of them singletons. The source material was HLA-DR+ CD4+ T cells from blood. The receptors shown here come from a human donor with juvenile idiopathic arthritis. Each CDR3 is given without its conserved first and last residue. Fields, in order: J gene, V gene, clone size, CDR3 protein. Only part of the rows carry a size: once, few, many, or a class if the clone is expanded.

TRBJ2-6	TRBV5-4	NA	ATSRTGVGANVLT
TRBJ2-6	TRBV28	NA	ASSLPGLTGTSADSGANVLT
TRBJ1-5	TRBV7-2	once	ASSPRRGPQH
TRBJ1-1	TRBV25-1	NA	ASSLVGATEAF
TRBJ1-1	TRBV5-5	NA	ASSLYGANTEAF
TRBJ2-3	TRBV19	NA	ASSIGQQGTDTQY
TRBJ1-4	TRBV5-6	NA	ASSLGGVGPTNEKLF
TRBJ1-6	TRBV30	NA	AWRDTGGDNSPLH
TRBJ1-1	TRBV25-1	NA	ASSSANRGLAF
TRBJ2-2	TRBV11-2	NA	ASSLVMTGELF
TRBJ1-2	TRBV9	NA	ASSPPEGAPPYGYT
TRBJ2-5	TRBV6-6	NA	AARGGQETQY
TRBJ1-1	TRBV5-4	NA	ASSLGQANTEAF
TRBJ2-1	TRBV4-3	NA	ASSPSSGGFEQF
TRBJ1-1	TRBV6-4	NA	ASSERGRGEAF
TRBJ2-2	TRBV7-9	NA	ASSLRAELAAGELF
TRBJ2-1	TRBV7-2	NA	ASSLYSGVF
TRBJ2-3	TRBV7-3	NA	ASSSGTSAPSTDTQY
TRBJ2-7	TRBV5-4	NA	ASSFGGGFRPYEQY
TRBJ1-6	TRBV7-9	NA	ASSLNYNSPLH
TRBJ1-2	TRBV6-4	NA	ASSRGQGARGYT
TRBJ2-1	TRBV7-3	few	ASSLEGQAFSYNEQF
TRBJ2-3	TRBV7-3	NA	ASSWGGTDTQY
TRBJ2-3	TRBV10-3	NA	AISPGTATFTDTQY
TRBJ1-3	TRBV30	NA	AWEDRGLGNTIY
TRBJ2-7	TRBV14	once	ASSSHRGKLYEQY
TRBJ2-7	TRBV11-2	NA	ASSLVSTSGLYEQY
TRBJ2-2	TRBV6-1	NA	ASSVGTGNSGELF
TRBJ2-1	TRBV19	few	ASRSLGRGSSYNEQF
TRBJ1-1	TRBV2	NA	ASTRNTEAF
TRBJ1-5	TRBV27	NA	ASSREGQAGQPQH
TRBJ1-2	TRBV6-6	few	ASSQPTGNYGYT
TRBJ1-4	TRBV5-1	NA	ASSLQGGNEKLF
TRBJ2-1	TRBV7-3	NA	ASSFGGLGNEQF
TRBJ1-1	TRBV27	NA	ASRGQGSEAF
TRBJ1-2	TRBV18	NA	ASSPVAGVFGYT
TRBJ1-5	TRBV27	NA	ASSLSSQGQPQH
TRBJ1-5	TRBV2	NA	ASRGGQGSNQPQH
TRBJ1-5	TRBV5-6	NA	ASSLGSYSNQPQH
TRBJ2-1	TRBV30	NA	AWSSGGLRGEQF
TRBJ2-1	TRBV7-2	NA	ASSLAWLASYNEQF
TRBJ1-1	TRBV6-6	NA	ASSPDSLYTEAF
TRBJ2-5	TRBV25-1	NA	ASSEYTGQGPETQY
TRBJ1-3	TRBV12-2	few	ASRFEQGFGNTIY
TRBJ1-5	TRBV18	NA	ASSPEGAGGQPQH
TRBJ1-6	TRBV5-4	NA	ASSLGTVYSPLH
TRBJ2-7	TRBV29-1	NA	SVEDGTGGGGEQY
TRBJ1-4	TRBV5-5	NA	ASSLGRGLDEKLF
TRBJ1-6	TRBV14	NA	ASSLTGNSPLH
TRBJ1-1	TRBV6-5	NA	ASRPRQLGEAF
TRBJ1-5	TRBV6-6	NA	ASSRGTGISNQPQH
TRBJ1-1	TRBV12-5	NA	ASGFWDRGREAF
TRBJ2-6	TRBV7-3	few	ASSLRGGTLGANVLT